A single sample is the source of the 13 T cell receptor beta chains below, sequenced in a study of PD-1 blockade in classical Hodgkin lymphoma. Each patient's relapse followed autologous stem cell transplantation, and brentuximab vedotin exposure varied. TCRdb's copy holds only in-frame clones and misses some; the assay was immunoSEQ multiplex PCR. The data show about 86,000 clones, with around 90% seen just once and 22% held by the top ten. Sequencing was performed on peripheral blood mononuclear cells (PBMCs), taken at baseline. All receptors derive from a human donor with classical Hodgkin lymphoma.

The chain has TRBV7-9 and TRBJ2-7; tentatively, D is TRBD1 or TRBD2 (5 bases each). The germline V and J ends were trimmed by 5 bases and 2 bases, with 13 bases remaining between them. Germline CDR1 is SEHNR and CDR2 is FQNEAQ (reference sequence). The CDR3 totals 14 residues. CDR3 bases: TGTGCCAGCAGCATTAGAGGGGTTCCCTACGAGCAGTACTTC. Translation gives CASSIRGVPYEQYF.

This chain connects TRBV9 to TRBJ2-3; possibly TRBD2 for D (6 bases). The CDR3 spans 18 residues. Germline CDR1 and CDR2: SGDLS and YYNGEE. The ends were cut back, 1 base at V and 3 bases at J, with 21 bases in the middle. The CDR3 loop is CASSVRARAGKPTDTQYF. As DNA, the CDR3 is TGTGCCAGCAGCGTACGGGCTCGGGCGGGAAAACCAACAGATACGCAGTATTTT.

The V and J genes are TRBV4-2 and TRBJ2-2, with 8 bases matching TRBD2. The V gene's germline CDR1 is LGHNA and CDR2 YNFKEQ. This CDR3 has 16 amino acids. V dropped 4 bases and J dropped 7; count of bases not matched to a gene: 11. The CDR3 DNA follows: TGTGCCAGCAGCCCAACGGGGGGGAGTTCGGTCGGGGAGCTGTTTTTT. This translates into CASSPTGGSSVGELFF.

The chain is built from TRBV4-1 and TRBJ1-3, with a tentative D call TRBD1 (5 bases). With 1 base removed from V and 0 bases from J, the gap between germline ends came to 10 bases. CDR1 and CDR2 from the germline V gene are MGHRA and YSYEKL. The CDR3 runs to 16 residues. The DNA for the CDR3 is TGCGCCAGCAGCCAAGGGGGGGGAAGCTCTGGAAACACCATATATTTT. It encodes CASSQGGGSSGNTIYF.

There are a few counts of this clone. The chain carries TRBV7-2 and TRBJ1-2; TRBD1 matches at 7 bases. This CDR3 spans 12 amino acids. The germline gives CDR1 SGHTA, CDR2 FQGNSA. Trimming took 5 bases from V and 8 from J; bases not matched to a gene: 5. The CDR3 reads CASSPTGRGYTF. CDR3 nucleotide sequence: TGTGCCAGCAGCCCGACAGGGCGCGGCTACACCTTC. Filled out from reference TRBV7-2 and TRBJ1-2, the complete variable domain reads GAGVSQSPSNKVTEKGKDVELRCDPISGHTALYWYRQSLGQGLEFLIYFQGNSAPDKSGLPSDRFSAERTGGSVSTLTIQRTQQEDSAVYLCASSPTGRGYTFGSGTRLTVV.

Here the CDR3 reads CASSLSGSKGYEQYF. CDR3 DNA: TGCGCCAGCAGCTTGAGCGGGAGTAAGGGCTACGAGCAGTACTTC. The gene calls are TRBV5-1 and TRBJ2-7; 8 bases fit TRBD2. J was trimmed by 3 bases and V by 1 base; bases with no gene match: 6. This CDR3 has 15 residues. In germline, CDR1 is SGHRS, CDR2 YFSETQ.

The chain joins TRBV19 to TRBJ2-1, with 7 bases matching TRBD2. The germline V gene has CDR1 LNHDA and CDR2 SQIVND (reference sequence). This CDR3 spans 15 amino acids. V lost 7 bases and J lost 4; bases outside the gene matches: 10. CDR3 sequence: CASTRGSGLYNEQFF. As DNA, the CDR3 is TGTGCCAGTACCCGGGGTAGCGGGCTTTACAATGAGCAGTTCTTC. Filled out from reference TRBV19 and TRBJ2-1, the complete variable domain reads DGGITQSPKYLFRKEGQNVTLSCEQNLNHDAMYWYRQDPGQGLRLIYYSQIVNDFQKGDIAEGYSVSREKKESFPLTVTSAQKNPTAFYLCASTRGSGLYNEQFFGPGTRLTVL.

V and J are TRBV7-8 and TRBJ1-2, with 9 bases matching TRBD1. The V gene's germline CDR1 is SGHVS and CDR2 FQNEAQ. J was trimmed by 4 bases and V by 5 bases; bases with no gene match: 8. The CDR3 extends over 15 amino acids. The CDR3 sequence: CASSDRDRAIYGYTF. The CDR3 bases are TGTGCCAGCAGCGACCGGGACAGGGCAATCTATGGCTACACCTTC.

The rearrangement joins TRBV2 to TRBJ1-2, with D perhaps TRBD1 (5 bases). The germline V gene has CDR1 SNHLY and CDR2 FYNNEI. The CDR3 contains 17 residues. V lost 2 bases and J lost 3, with 19 bases in between. The CDR3 here is CASSELKGSNHYYGYTF. The DNA of the CDR3 is TGTGCCAGCAGTGAATTAAAGGGGTCAAATCACTACTATGGCTACACCTTC.

V is TRBV7-9 and J is TRBJ2-7; D not resolved. CDR3 length: 16 residues. The germline V and J ends were trimmed by 5 bases and 4 bases, with 21 bases remaining between them. The V gene's germline CDR1 is SEHNR and CDR2 FQNEAQ (reference sequence). CDR3 sequence (DNA): TGTGCCAGCAGCCCCCCGTTCGTGAGCTACTCTTACGAGCAGTACTTC. Protein: CASSPPFVSYSYEQYF.

The chain links TRBV5-1 to TRBJ2-7; the match to TRBD1 covers 9 bases. This CDR3 contains 19 residues. Per the germline V gene, CDR1 is SGHRS and CDR2 is YFSETQ. Losses at the gene ends were 0 bases for V and 2 bases for J; bases not matched to a gene: 15. CDR3 residues: CASSLVLDAGTGWPYEQYF. CDR3 in DNA: TGCGCCAGCAGCTTGGTCTTGGACGCCGGGACAGGGTGGCCCTACGAGCAGTACTTC. Variable domain in full (rest from reference TRBV5-1 and TRBJ2-7): KAGVTQTPRYLIKTRGQQVTLSCSPISGHRSVSWYQQTPGQGLQFLFEYFSETQRNKGNFPGRFSGRQFSNSRSEMNVSTLELGDSALYLCASSLVLDAGTGWPYEQYFGPGTRLTVT.

V is TRBV6-5 and J is TRBJ1-1, with D uncertain. Trimming left V 8 bases short and J 0 bases short, with 4 bases between. The CDR3 runs to 11 residues. The germline gives CDR1 MNHEY, CDR2 SVGAGI. CDR3 residues: CASQLNTEAFF. CDR3 DNA sequence: TGTGCCAGCCAGCTGAACACTGAAGCTTTCTTT.

The genes are TRBV4-1 and TRBJ1-4; 8 nucleotides align to TRBD1. CDR1 MGHRA and CDR2 YSYEKL come from the germline V gene. CDR3 length: 16 residues. V shed 6 bases, J shed 1 base, and the junction held 7 bases outside the gene matches. The CDR3 is CASSGGQGGTNEKLFF. The CDR3 DNA follows: TGCGCCAGCAGTGGCGGACAGGGTGGAACTAATGAAAAACTGTTTTTT.